The rows below give T cell receptor beta chains drawn from one sample of a study of cytomegalovirus exposure and HLA in healthy donors. Assay used: immunoSEQ multiplex PCR; TCRdb lists only in-frame clones, some missing. This sample has 50,000 to 70,000 clones; about 72% occur once, and the top ten carry around 3%. Sequencing was performed on PBMCs. The receptors originated from a girl between 5 and 17 years old in good health and CMV-seropositive. Both conserved end residues are part of each CDR3. The D gene is left open where the match is weak. A row's size may be missing; if present it is once, few, many or a size class.

>TRBV5-6|.|TRBJ2-5|many
TGTGCCAGCAGCTCCCTGGGAGACAGGGGAGGGGAGACCCAGTACTTC
CASSSLGDRGGETQYF
>TRBV27|.|TRBJ2-7|.
TGTGCCAGCAGTATCCTCGACTCGTACGAGCAGTACTTC
CASSILDSYEQYF
>TRBV27|TRBD2|TRBJ2-1|.
TGTGCCAGCAATCCGAGCGGGAGTTACAATGAGCAGTTCTTC
CASNPSGSYNEQFF
>TRBV2|.|TRBJ2-7|.
TGTGCCAGCACCTTTCCCGGGCAGTACTTC
CASTFPGQYF
>TRBV5-1|TRBD1|TRBJ2-5|.
TGCGCCAGCAGCTTGGGGGCCGGGGACAGCCTCCAGGAGACCCAGTACTTC
CASSLGAGDSLQETQYF
>TRBV7-8|TRBD1|TRBJ1-5|.
TGTGCCAGCAGCGCCCATAGGACAGGGGGCGAGCCCCAGCATTTT
CASSAHRTGGEPQHF
>TRBV5-1|TRBD1|TRBJ1-1|once
TGCGCCAGCAGCAAAGCCCCGACAGGGCGGTTCGGAACTGAAGCTTTCTTT
CASSKAPTGRFGTEAFF
>TRBV19|.|TRBJ1-4|once
TGTGCCAGTACCTGGGGACTGAATGAAAAACTGTTTTTT
CASTWGLNEKLFF
>TRBV7-2|TRBD2|TRBJ2-5|.
TGTGCCAGCAGCTCTGAGCGGGGGGGCCACCAAGAGACCCAGTACTTC
CASSSERGGHQETQYF
>TRBV15|.|TRBJ2-7|.
TGTGCCACCAGCAGATCTAGCGCAGACGAGTACGAGCAGTACTTC
CATSRSSADEYEQYF
>TRBV5-6|.|TRBJ2-7|.
TGTGCCAGCAGCTCGCGCTCCTACGAGCAGTACTTC
CASSSRSYEQYF
>TRBV28|.|TRBJ2-3|.
TGTGCCAGCAGCGGGACTCCTCCTAGCACAGATACGCAGTATTTT
CASSGTPPSTDTQYF
>TRBV28|TRBD2|TRBJ2-4|.
TGTGCCAGCAGTTTATTTGCTAGCGGGATTCGGGTGCCGTTTCAAACTGGCATTCAGTACTTC
CASSLFASGIRVPFQTGIQYF
>TRBV7-7|.|TRBJ2-7|.
TGTGCTAGCAGCTCAACCAGACTACAGGGTTCACAGGGCTACGAGCAGTACTTC
CASSSTRLQGSQGYEQYF
>TRBV6-1|TRBD1|TRBJ1-5|.
TGTGCCAGCAGTGAAGGGGACAGCCGTCAGCCCCAGCATTTT
CASSEGDSRQPQHF
>TRBV21-1|.|TRBJ2-1|.
TGTGCCAGCAGCAAAGCGGACAGATCCTACAATGAGCAGTTCTTC
CASSKADRSYNEQFF
>TRBV28|.|TRBJ1-5|few
TGTGCCAGCACCACTGACCTGAGGGCCCAGCATTTT
CASTTDLRAQHF
>TRBV29-1|.|TRBJ2-7|.
TGCAGCGTTGAAGATAACAGGTCCTACGAGCAGTACTTC
CSVEDNRSYEQYF
>TRBV4-1|.|TRBJ1-1|once
TGCGCCAGCAGCCAAGATCAGGGCAGAACTAACACTGAAGCTTTCTTT
CASSQDQGRTNTEAFF
>TRBV6-1|.|TRBJ1-1|.
TGTGCCAGCAGTGACTTACTAGGTGACACTGAAGCTTTCTTT
CASSDLLGDTEAFF
>TRBV15|TRBD2|TRBJ2-3|.
TGTGCCACCAGAGCGGGGGGGCCCACAGATACGCAGTATTTT
CATRAGGPTDTQYF
>TRBV23-1|TRBD1|TRBJ2-2|.
TGCGCCAGCAGTCTCAGACAGGGGGGTTCCGGGGAGCTGTTTTTT
CASSLRQGGSGELFF
>TRBV4-3|.|TRBJ1-2|.
TGCGCCAGCAGCCAAGCCTCGGGGGGCAGTGAATACTATGGCTACACCTTC
CASSQASGGSEYYGYTF
>TRBV11-2|TRBD1|TRBJ1-4|.
TGTGCCAGCAGCCAGGGACAGGGGCTGGGAACTAATGAAAAACTGTTTTTT
CASSQGQGLGTNEKLFF
>TRBV28|.|TRBJ1-5|.
TGTGCCAGCACCGGTGGCAATCAGCCCCAGCATTTT
CASTGGNQPQHF